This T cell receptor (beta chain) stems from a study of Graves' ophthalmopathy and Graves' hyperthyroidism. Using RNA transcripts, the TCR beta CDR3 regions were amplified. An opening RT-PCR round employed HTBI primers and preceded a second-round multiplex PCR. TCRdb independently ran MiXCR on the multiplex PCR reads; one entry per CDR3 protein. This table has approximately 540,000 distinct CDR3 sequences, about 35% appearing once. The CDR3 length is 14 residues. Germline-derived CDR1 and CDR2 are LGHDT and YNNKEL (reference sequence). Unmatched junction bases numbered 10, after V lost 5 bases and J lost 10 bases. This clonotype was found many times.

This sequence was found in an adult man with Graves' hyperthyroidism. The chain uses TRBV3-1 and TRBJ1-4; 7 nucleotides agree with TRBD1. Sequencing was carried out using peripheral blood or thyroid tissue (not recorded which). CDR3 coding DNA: TGTGCCAGCAGCGCCCGGGACAGAGGTGGAAAACTGTTTTTT. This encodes CASSARDRGGKLFF.